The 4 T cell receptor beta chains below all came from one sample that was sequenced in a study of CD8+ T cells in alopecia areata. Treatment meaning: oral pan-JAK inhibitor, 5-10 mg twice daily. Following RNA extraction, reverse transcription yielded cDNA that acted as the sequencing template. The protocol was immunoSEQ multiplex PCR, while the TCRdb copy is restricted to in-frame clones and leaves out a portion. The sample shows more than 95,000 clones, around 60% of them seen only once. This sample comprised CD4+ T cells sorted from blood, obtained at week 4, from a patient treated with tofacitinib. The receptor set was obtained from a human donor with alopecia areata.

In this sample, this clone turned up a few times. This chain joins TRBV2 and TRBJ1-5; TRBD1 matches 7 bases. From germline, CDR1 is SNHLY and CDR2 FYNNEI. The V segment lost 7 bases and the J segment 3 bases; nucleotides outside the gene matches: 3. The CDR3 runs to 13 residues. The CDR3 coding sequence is TGTGCCAGCAAAGGGACAGCCAATCAGCCCCAGCATTTT. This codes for CASKGTANQPQHF.

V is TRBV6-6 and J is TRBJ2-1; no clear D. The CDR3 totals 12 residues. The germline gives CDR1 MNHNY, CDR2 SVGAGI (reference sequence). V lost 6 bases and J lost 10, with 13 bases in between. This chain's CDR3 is CASRSSVSEQFF. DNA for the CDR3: TGTGCCAGCAGATCTAGTGTAAGCGAGCAGTTCTTC.

For the CDR3, the DNA is TGCGCCAGCAGCCCGGGACTAGCGGGGGCCGGAGATACGCAGTATTTT. Protein sequence: CASSPGLAGAGDTQYF. This chain links TRBV5-1 with TRBJ2-3; TRBD2 agrees at 14 bases. The V gene's germline CDR1 is SGHRS and CDR2 YFSETQ. The CDR3 contains 16 residues. Unmatched junction bases numbered 6, after V lost 4 bases and J lost 5 bases.

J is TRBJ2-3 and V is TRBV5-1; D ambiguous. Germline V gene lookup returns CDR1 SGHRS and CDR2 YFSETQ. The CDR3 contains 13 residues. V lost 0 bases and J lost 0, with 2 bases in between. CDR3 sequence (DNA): TGCGCCAGCAGCTTGGACAGCACAGATACGCAGTATTTT. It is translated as CASSLDSTDTQYF.